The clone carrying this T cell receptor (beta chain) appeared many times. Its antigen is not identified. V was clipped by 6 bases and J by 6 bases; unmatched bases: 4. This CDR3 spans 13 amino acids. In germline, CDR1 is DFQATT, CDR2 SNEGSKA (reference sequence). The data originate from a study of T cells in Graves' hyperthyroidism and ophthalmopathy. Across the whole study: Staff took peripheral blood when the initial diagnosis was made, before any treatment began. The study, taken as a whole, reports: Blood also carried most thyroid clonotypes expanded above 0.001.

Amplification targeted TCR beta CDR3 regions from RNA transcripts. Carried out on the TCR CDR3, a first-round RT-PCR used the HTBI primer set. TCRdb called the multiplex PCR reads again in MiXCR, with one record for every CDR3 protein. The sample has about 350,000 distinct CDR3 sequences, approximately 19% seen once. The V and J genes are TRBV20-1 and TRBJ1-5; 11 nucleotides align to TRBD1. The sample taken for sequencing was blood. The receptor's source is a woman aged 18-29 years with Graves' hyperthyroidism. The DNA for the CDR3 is TGCAGTGCGAGGGACAGGGGGGGTCAGCCCCAGCATTTT. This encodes CSARDRGGQPQHF.